The 19 T cell receptor beta chains below all came from one sample that was sequenced in a study of shared clonotypes between healthy human individuals. Sequencing was performed with immunoSEQ multiplex PCR; in TCRdb, only in-frame clones are kept and a portion is missing. The sample has about 2.1 million clones, 93% seen once. Terminally differentiated effector memory CD45RA+ cells were excluded from the naive CD8 cells, which were CD45RO-negative and positively selected for CCR7. The sample consisted of naive CD8+ T cells from PBMCs. The receptor source for this set is a man aged 18 to 35 in good health. Some clones in this sample may be carry-over from other donors' samples.

As to this clone: Within the sample, other DNA sequences also encode this same CDR3. This rearrangement joins TRBV9 to TRBJ2-1; a weak D match, TRBD1 (5 bases). Per germline, CDR1 SGDLS and CDR2 YYNGEE. V gave up 0 bases and J gave up 6 bases, with 7 bases separating them. The length of the CDR3 is 13 residues. CDR3 in DNA: TGTGCCAGCAGCGTAGCTACAGGCAATGAGCAGTTCTTC. It specifies CASSVATGNEQFF.

The chain carries TRBV10-1 and TRBJ2-1, with 7 bases matching TRBD2. The length of the CDR3 is 13 residues. Germline V gene sequence: CDR1 WNHNN, CDR2 SYGVQD (reference sequence). V lost 2 bases, J lost 9 bases, and 4 bases stayed unmatched. CDR3 sequence: CASSETSAGEQFF. CDR3 nucleotide sequence: TGCGCCAGCAGTGAGACTAGCGCGGGTGAGCAGTTCTTC.

CDR3 sequence: CASSLELGRTQYF. DNA of the CDR3: TGTGCCAGCAGCTTGGAATTGGGCAGAACTCAGTACTTC. The chain uses TRBV5-6 and TRBJ2-4; D call uncertain. The length of the CDR3 is 13 residues. Trimming took 0 bases from V and 12 from J, leaving 13 bases between them. Germline assignment: CDR1 SGHDT and CDR2 YYEEEE.

The genes are TRBV27 and TRBJ1-5, with D possibly being TRBD1 (5 bases). The CDR3 runs 15 residues. V was trimmed by 7 bases and J by 6 bases, leaving 19 bases between them. CDR1 MNHEY and CDR2 SMNVEV come from the germline V gene (reference sequence). The CDR3 reads CASNPGGGFRQPQHF. For the CDR3, the DNA is TGTGCCAGCAACCCGGGGGGAGGGTTCCGTCAGCCCCAGCATTTT.

This rearrangement joins TRBV6-1 to TRBJ2-1; 12 bases are shared with TRBD1. Trimming removed 4 bases from V and 6 bases from J; junction bases left unmatched: 1. CDR3 length: 14 residues. Germline V lookup: CDR1 MNHNS, CDR2 SASEGT. CDR3 in amino acids: CASSGDRGLNEQFF. In DNA, the CDR3 is TGTGCCAGCAGTGGGGACAGGGGGCTCAATGAGCAGTTCTTC.

The chain recombines TRBV15 with TRBJ2-1, with unresolved D. Deletions cut 0 bases from V and 0 bases from J, with 12 bases between. The CDR3 contains 17 residues. The germline CDR1 and CDR2 sequences are LNHNV and YYDKDF (reference sequence). This CDR3 reads CATSRDLALSSYNEQFF. CDR3 nucleotides: TGTGCCACCAGCAGAGATTTGGCCTTAAGCTCCTACAATGAGCAGTTCTTC.

This clone showed up just once. The gene calls are TRBV6-1 and TRBJ2-1; TRBD1 agrees at 7 bases. Losses at the gene ends were 3 bases for V and 2 bases for J; bases not matched to a gene: 4. Looked up from germline, CDR1 is MNHNS and CDR2 is SASEGT. The CDR3 is made up of 15 amino acids. This chain's CDR3 is CASSDDRATYNEQFF. In DNA, the CDR3 is TGTGCCAGCAGTGATGACAGGGCGACCTACAATGAGCAGTTCTTC.

This chain joins TRBV6-1 and TRBJ2-2, with a weak D call TRBD1 (7 bases). Germline CDR1 and CDR2: MNHNS and SASEGT. V lost 1 base to trimming and J lost 1 base, with 10 bases between them. CDR3 length: 16 residues. The CDR3 region has the DNA TGTGCCAGCAGTGAAGGGCGGGACAGGAACACCGGGGAGCTGTTTTTT. Its translation: CASSEGRDRNTGELFF.

The chain joins TRBV2 to TRBJ2-4; no reliable D call. The V and J ends lost 4 bases and 0 bases respectively, with 13 bases between them. This CDR3 is built from 16 residues. Germline V gene lookup returns CDR1 SNHLY and CDR2 FYNNEI. The CDR3 DNA follows: TGTGCCAGCAGTGTTCCGGTAGGGCTAGCCAAAAACATTCAGTACTTC. It encodes CASSVPVGLAKNIQYF.

This chain uses TRBV28 with TRBJ2-1; TRBD1 agrees at 10 bases. Germline CDR1 MDHEN, CDR2 SYDVKM. V was clipped by 6 bases and J by 0 bases; unmatched bases: 11. The CDR3 consists of 18 residues. Here the CDR3 reads CASSYGTGDTSSYNEQFF. The CDR3 bases are TGTGCCAGCAGCTACGGGACAGGGGATACGAGCTCCTACAATGAGCAGTTCTTC.

The J gene is TRBJ1-4, the V gene TRBV5-1; D not resolved. V was shortened by 4 bases and J by 7 bases, with 8 bases between the two germline ends. CDR1 and CDR2 from the germline V gene are SGHRS and YFSETQ. The CDR3 consists of 12 residues. The CDR3 here is CASSPDGEKLFF. The CDR3 region has the DNA TGCGCCAGCAGCCCGGACGGTGAAAAACTGTTTTTT.

This chain connects TRBV9 to TRBJ1-4; D gene uncertain. V was pared by 3 bases and J by 8 bases, with 14 bases between. The CDR3 has 14 amino acids. Germline-derived CDR1 and CDR2 are SGDLS and YYNGEE. In nucleotides, the CDR3 is TGTGCCAGCAGCGCCCCCGGGGTAGGAGAAAAACTGTTTTTT. Translation: CASSAPGVGEKLFF.

A single count supports this clone. J is TRBJ2-1 and V is TRBV19; 7 positions match TRBD1. The length of the CDR3 is 14 residues. In germline, CDR1 is LNHDA, CDR2 SQIVND (reference sequence). V lost 2 bases to trimming and J lost 9 bases; unmatched junction nucleotides: 7. The CDR3 loop reads CASSIRDRGVEQFF. DNA for the CDR3: TGTGCCAGTAGTATACGGGACAGAGGCGTTGAGCAGTTCTTC.

This chain joins TRBV27 and TRBJ2-7, with no clear D. This CDR3 has 15 amino acids. The ends were cut back, 4 bases at V and 2 bases at J, with 15 bases in the middle. The V gene's germline CDR1 is MNHEY and CDR2 SMNVEV (reference sequence). In nucleotides, the CDR3 is TGTGCCAGCAGTTCGATCTTAAAGAATACCTACGAGCAGTACTTC. This sequence encodes CASSSILKNTYEQYF.

This chain links TRBV6-1 with TRBJ2-5; 8 bases are shared with TRBD1. Germline lookup yields CDR1 MNHNS and CDR2 SASEGT. The CDR3 is 15 residues long. V trimming: 1 base; J trimming: 4 bases; junction bases outside the gene matches: 5. CDR3 protein: CASSEEDRDGETQYF. The DNA for the CDR3 is TGTGCCAGCAGTGAAGAGGACAGGGACGGAGAGACCCAGTACTTC.

The chain carries TRBV5-4 and TRBJ1-2; no clear D. The length of the CDR3 is 15 residues. Germline CDR1 reads SGHNT; CDR2 reads YYREEE (reference sequence). V was shortened by 1 base and J by 2 bases, with 12 bases between the two germline ends. CDR3 coding DNA: TGTGCCAGCAGCTTGAGAAGCTCGAACAACTATGGCTACACCTTC. Translating gives CASSLRSSNNYGYTF.

The chain carries TRBV15 and TRBJ2-5, with TRBD2 identical over 14 bases. In germline, CDR1 is LNHNV, CDR2 YYDKDF (reference sequence). The CDR3 covers 19 residues. With 1 base clipped from V and 3 bases from J, the junction kept 10 bases outside the gene matches. The CDR3 DNA reads TGTGCCACCAGCAGAGGAGTTACCGGGACTAGCGGGAGAGAAGAGACCCAGTACTTC. It is translated as CATSRGVTGTSGREETQYF. Filled out from reference TRBV15 and TRBJ2-5, the complete variable domain reads DAMVIQNPRYQVTQFGKPVTLSCSQTLNHNVMYWYQQKSSQAPKLLFHYYDKDFNNEADTPDNFQSRRPNTSFCFLDIRSPGLGDTAMYLCATSRGVTGTSGREETQYFGPGTRLLVL.

The rearrangement joins TRBV28 to TRBJ2-7, with D hard to call. There are 13 residues in the CDR3. CDR1 and CDR2 (germline): MDHEN, SYDVKM. The V end lost 10 bases, the J end lost 5 bases, and 18 bases lay between the germline ends. The CDR3 loop is CAIRPLERNEQYF. CDR3 sequence (DNA): TGTGCCATCAGACCCCTGGAGAGGAACGAGCAGTACTTC.

This chain uses TRBV27 with TRBJ1-1; the match to TRBD1 covers 7 bases. The CDR3 contains 15 residues. CDR1 and CDR2 from the germline V gene are MNHEY and SMNVEV (reference sequence). After removal of 4 bases from V and 2 bases from J, the junction contained 7 bases not matched to a gene. Here the CDR3 DNA reads TGTGCCAGCAGTTCCCTGGACAGGACTAACACTGAAGCTTTCTTT. Its translation is CASSSLDRTNTEAFF.